This entry concerns a single T cell receptor (beta chain). The antigen is undetermined. The ends were cut back, 0 bases at V and 4 bases at J, with 7 bases in the middle. The CDR3 contains 14 residues. Germline-derived CDR1 and CDR2 are LNHNV and YYDKDF (reference sequence). TCRdb's table, derived via immunoSEQ multiplex PCR, lists solely in-frame clones and lacks some. The repertoire has about 74,000 clones, about four fifths of them found once; the top ten carry about 0.6%. This entry belongs to a study of T cell clones after liver transplantation. Study-wide context: Liver transplant recipients had immunosuppression withdrawal attempted within 2 years. Three of the eight recipients were HCV-positive; the rest had non-autoimmune, non-viral transplant indications. Patients counted as tolerant after at least one year off all immunosuppression, enzymes not exceeding twice normal. Study observations and caveats: Migration into the graft, not deletion, may explain lost graft donor-reactive T cells.

V and J are TRBV15 and TRBJ2-1; no clear D. This receptor was obtained from a human donor who received a liver transplant. The sequencing used CD4+ T cells from blood, collected before liver transplant. CDR3 DNA sequence: TGTGCCACCAGCAGAGATCGTATATACAATGAGCAGTTCTTC. Protein sequence: CATSRDRIYNEQFF.